Listed here are 12 T cell receptor beta chains from one sample, sequenced in a study of CD8 T cells in ankylosing spondylitis. Study results and caveats: Characteristic of ankylosing spondylitis blood, it appeared, was a TCR beta motif comprising about eight highly homologous variants.

TCRdb redid the calling of the 5' RACE reads with MiXCR, one entry per CDR3 protein. Of under 950,000 distinct CDR3 sequences in the sample, about 20% were seen once. The antigens these receptors bind are not known. The sequencing sample was made of blood, either unsorted or a sorted T cell fraction (not recorded which). The receptors shown here come from a male donor with ankylosing spondylitis.

This clonotype was counted at least ten times. The chain couples TRBV12-3 or TRBV12-4 to TRBJ2-3, with a possible D match to TRBD2 (5 bases). Trimming pared 4 bases from V and 0 bases from J, leaving 8 bases between. This CDR3 is 14 amino acids long. The DNA of the CDR3 is TGTGCCAGCAGTTCCCGGGGTAGCACAGATACGCAGTATTTT. This encodes CASSSRGSTDTQYF.

This clonotype was seen more than once but under ten times. The V and J genes are TRBV4-2 and TRBJ2-3; D perhaps matches TRBD1 (5 bases). This CDR3 comprises 15 residues. CDR1 and CDR2 (germline): LGHNA, YNFKEQ. V was pared by 1 base and J by 0 bases, with 8 bases between. This CDR3 reads CASSQGYRSTDTQYF. The DNA for the CDR3 is TGTGCCAGCAGCCAAGGTTACAGGAGCACAGATACGCAGTATTTT.

J is TRBJ2-2 and V is TRBV6-5; possible D gene TRBD1, 6 bases. V lost 0 bases and J lost 1, with 6 bases in between. This CDR3 region has 15 residues. The germline CDR1 and CDR2 sequences are MNHEY and SVGAGI. This CDR3 is CASSYSGQNTGELFF. In nucleotides, the CDR3 is TGTGCCAGCAGTTACTCGGGACAGAACACCGGGGAGCTGTTTTTT.

This clonotype appeared a few times. CDR3 residues: CAWSVMGNTEAFF. For the CDR3, the DNA is TGTGCCTGGAGTGTAATGGGTAACACTGAAGCTTTCTTT. V usage is TRBV30 and J usage is TRBJ1-1, with D unclear. Trimming shortened V by 0 bases and J by 2 bases, and 7 bases separated the two germline ends. The germline V gene has CDR1 GTSNPN and CDR2 SVGIG (reference sequence). The CDR3 spans 13 residues.

The chain employs TRBV24-1 and TRBJ2-7; TRBD1 aligns across 10 bases. CDR3 length equals 14 residues. V was pared by 2 bases and J by 7 bases, with 4 bases of the junction left unmatched. CDR1 and CDR2 from the germline V gene are KGHDR and SFDVKD. The CDR3 DNA follows: TGTGCCACCAGTGATTGGGACAGGGGAAGAGAGCAGTACTTC. It is translated as CATSDWDRGREQYF.

The rearrangement uses TRBV6-5 and TRBJ2-3, with D perhaps matching TRBD2 (6 bases). V lost 9 bases, J lost 1 base, and 8 bases lay in between. The CDR3 is 12 amino acids. Germline CDR1 and CDR2: MNHEY and SVGAGI. CDR3 residues: CASGTGTDTQYF. DNA of the CDR3: TGTGCCAGTGGGACTGGCACAGATACGCAGTATTTT.

The gene calls are TRBV20-1 and TRBJ1-2; the D gene is possibly TRBD1 (5 bases). Germline lookup yields CDR1 DFQATT and CDR2 SNEGSKA (reference sequence). This CDR3 has 12 residues. The V gene lost 3 bases and the J gene lost 4 bases, with 9 bases spanning the gap. CDR3 region: CSASTGFYGYTF. The DNA for the CDR3 is TGCAGTGCTAGTACAGGCTTCTATGGCTACACCTTC.

This clonotype was counted at least ten times. The CDR3 DNA reads as TGTGCCAGCAGTCCCCCAGGCTCCGGGGTAGGGTTCTTC. Amino acids: CASSPPGSGVGFF. The rearrangement joins TRBV27 to TRBJ2-1; maybe TRBD2 (5 bases). Germline CDR1 is MNHEY and CDR2 is SMNVEV (reference sequence). The CDR3 runs to 13 residues. Deletions cut 5 bases from V and 15 bases from J, with 20 bases between.

The chain employs TRBV10-3 and TRBJ1-1; the match to TRBD1 covers 7 bases. Germline V gene sequence: CDR1 ENHRY, CDR2 SYGVKD. Germline trimming cut 4 bases from V and 2 bases from J; bases unmatched to any gene: 4. This CDR3 spans 14 amino acids. As DNA, the CDR3 is TGTGCCATCAGTGGGGGACAGAGAAACACTGAAGCTTTCTTT. Translation: CAISGGQRNTEAFF.

Many counts were recorded for this clonotype. The chain is built from TRBV24-1 and TRBJ2-1; D is ambiguous. Germline lookup yields CDR1 KGHDR and CDR2 SFDVKD. V was shortened by 4 bases and J by 9 bases, with 6 bases between the two germline ends. The CDR3 has 11 residues. The CDR3 is CATSDFREQFF. The CDR3 DNA reads as TGTGCCACCAGTGACTTCCGTGAGCAGTTCTTC.

This clonotype was seen only a few times. This chain uses TRBV14 with TRBJ2-1, with D unclear. The CDR3 runs to 16 residues. Germline loops: CDR1 SGHDN, CDR2 FVKESK. Trimming shortened V by 3 bases and J by 6 bases, and 18 bases separated the two germline ends. This CDR3 reads CASSQPLGGGPNEQFF. CDR3 bases: TGTGCCAGCAGCCAGCCACTTGGCGGCGGTCCCAATGAGCAGTTCTTC.

The V and J genes are TRBV11-2 and TRBJ2-4, with 14 bases identical to TRBD2. Germline CDR1 and CDR2: SGHAT and FQNNGV. The CDR3 is made up of 15 amino acids. Unmatched junction bases numbered 10, after V lost 5 bases and J lost 13 bases. CDR3 region: CASSLPPGLAGDQYF. In nucleotides, the CDR3 is TGTGCCAGCAGCCTACCTCCGGGACTAGCGGGGGACCAGTACTTC.